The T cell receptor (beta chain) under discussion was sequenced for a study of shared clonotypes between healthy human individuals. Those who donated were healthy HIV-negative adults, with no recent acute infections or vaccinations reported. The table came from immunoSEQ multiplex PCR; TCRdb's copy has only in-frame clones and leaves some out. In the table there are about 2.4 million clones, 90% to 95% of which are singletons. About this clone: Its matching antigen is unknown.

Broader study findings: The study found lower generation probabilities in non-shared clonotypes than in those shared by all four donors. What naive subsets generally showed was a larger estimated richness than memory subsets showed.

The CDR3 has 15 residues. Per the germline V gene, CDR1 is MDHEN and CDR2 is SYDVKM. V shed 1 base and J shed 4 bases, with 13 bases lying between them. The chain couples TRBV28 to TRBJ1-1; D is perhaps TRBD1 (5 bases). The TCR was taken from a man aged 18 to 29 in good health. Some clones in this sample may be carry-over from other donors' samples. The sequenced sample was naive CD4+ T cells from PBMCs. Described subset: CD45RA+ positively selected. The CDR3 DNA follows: TGTGCCAGCAGTTTATTGGGGGAAGTTGGCACTGAAGCTTTCTTT. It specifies CASSLLGEVGTEAFF.